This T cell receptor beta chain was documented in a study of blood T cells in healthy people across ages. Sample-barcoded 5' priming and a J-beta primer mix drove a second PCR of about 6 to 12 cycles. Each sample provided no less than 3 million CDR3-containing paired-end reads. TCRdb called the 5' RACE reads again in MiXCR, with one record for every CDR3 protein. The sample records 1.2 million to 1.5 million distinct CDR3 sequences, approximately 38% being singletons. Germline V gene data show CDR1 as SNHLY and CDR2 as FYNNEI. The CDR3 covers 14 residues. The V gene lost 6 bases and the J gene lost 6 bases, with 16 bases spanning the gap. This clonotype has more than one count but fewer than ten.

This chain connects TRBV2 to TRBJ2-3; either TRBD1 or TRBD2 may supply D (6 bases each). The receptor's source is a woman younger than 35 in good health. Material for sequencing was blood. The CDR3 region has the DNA TGTGCCAGCAGAAACCAACCCGGGGGCGATACGCAGTATTTT. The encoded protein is CASRNQPGGDTQYF.